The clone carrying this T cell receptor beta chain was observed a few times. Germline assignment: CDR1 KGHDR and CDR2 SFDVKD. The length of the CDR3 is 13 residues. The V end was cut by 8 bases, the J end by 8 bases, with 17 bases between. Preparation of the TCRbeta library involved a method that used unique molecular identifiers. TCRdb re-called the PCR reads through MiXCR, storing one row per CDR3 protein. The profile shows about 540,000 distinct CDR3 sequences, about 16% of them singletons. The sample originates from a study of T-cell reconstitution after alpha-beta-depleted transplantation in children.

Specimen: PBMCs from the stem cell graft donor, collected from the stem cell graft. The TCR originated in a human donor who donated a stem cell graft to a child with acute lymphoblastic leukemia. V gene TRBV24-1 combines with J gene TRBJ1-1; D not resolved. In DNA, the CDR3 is TGTGCCACCAACGAAGGTGTGGGGAGAGAAGCTTTCTTT. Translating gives CATNEGVGREAFF.